This is a list of T cell receptor beta chains from one sample in a study of T cell responses to AZD1222 COVID-19 vaccine. The data were produced by immunoSEQ multiplex PCR, yet TCRdb's version contains in-frame clones alone and is incomplete. Here the sample spans about 94,000 clones, about 88% being singletons. Material: peripheral blood, obtained on day 0 of AZD1222 vaccination. The receptors derive from an adult in good health. Each CDR3 is given with its conserved first and last residue. The D gene is left open where the match is weak. Only some rows state a clone size, as once, few, many or a class for expanded clones.

D gene	J gene	clone size	V gene	CDR3 DNA	CDR3 protein
TRBD1	TRBJ1-1	.	TRBV5-1	TGCGCCAGCAGCATCGCAGGGGGTAACACTGAAGCTTTCTTT	CASSIAGGNTEAFF
TRBD1	TRBJ1-1	.	TRBV7-2	TGTACCAGCAGCTCCCAAACAGGGGTCGACACTGAAGCTTTCTTT	CTSSSQTGVDTEAFF
.	TRBJ2-3	.	TRBV19	TGTGCCAGTAGTCCCGATGAGGGGTTTGATACGCAGTATTTT	CASSPDEGFDTQYF
.	TRBJ1-1	.	TRBV21-1	TGTGCCAGCAGCAGACCTGCCACTGAAGCTTTCTTT	CASSRPATEAFF
.	TRBJ1-4	.	TRBV28	TGTGCCACCCAGGGGCAAAATAATGAAAAACTGTTTTTT	CATQGQNNEKLFF
.	TRBJ2-7	.	TRBV6-2/TRBV6-3	TGTGCCAGCAGTTCGCCCGACGGGAGCTCCTACGAGCAGTACTTC	CASSSPDGSSYEQYF
.	TRBJ2-7	.	TRBV5-1	TGCGCCAGCAGCTCCGGACAGTCCTACGAGCAGTACTTC	CASSSGQSYEQYF
.	TRBJ1-5	.	TRBV6-5	TGTGCCAGCACCCCAAGGGGTACAGTCAATCAGCCCCAGCATTTT	CASTPRGTVNQPQHF
.	TRBJ1-4	.	TRBV5-1	TGCGCCAGCAGCTTCGACAGGAGTAATGAAAAACTGTTTTTT	CASSFDRSNEKLFF
.	TRBJ1-2	once	TRBV27	TGTGCCAGCAGTTTATCGAGCGAGGGCTTCTATGGCTACACCTTC	CASSLSSEGFYGYTF
TRBD1	TRBJ2-7	.	TRBV3-1/TRBV3-2	TGTGCCCTACAGGGGGCGGACGAGCAGTACTTC	CALQGADEQYF
.	TRBJ1-3	.	TRBV5-4	TGTGCCAGCAGCCATGACAACTCTGGAAACACCATATATTTT	CASSHDNSGNTIYF
TRBD2	TRBJ2-3	.	TRBV30	TGTGCCTGGAAGGGACTAGCGGCGACAGATACGCAGTATTTT	CAWKGLAATDTQYF
TRBD1	TRBJ1-1	once	TRBV7-2	TGTGCCAGCAGCATTCGACAGGGTGGCACTGAAGCTTTCTTT	CASSIRQGGTEAFF
TRBD1	TRBJ1-6	.	TRBV7-3	TGTGCCAGCAGCTTAAGCCGGACAGGCACCTCACCCCTCCACTTT	CASSLSRTGTSPLHF
TRBD1	TRBJ2-7	.	TRBV19	TGTGCCAGTAGTAGGACAGGGGCGTACGAGCAGTACTTC	CASSRTGAYEQYF
.	TRBJ1-1	few	TRBV9	TGTGCCAGCAGCGTAGAACTGGGTTTTAACACTGAAGCTTTCTTT	CASSVELGFNTEAFF
.	TRBJ1-2	.	TRBV30	TGTGCCTGGAGTGGACTGACTCGTGTTGGCTACACCTTC	CAWSGLTRVGYTF
.	TRBJ1-1	.	TRBV30	TGTGCCTGGAGTAATACGTTTGAAGCTTTCTTT	CAWSNTFEAFF
.	TRBJ2-2	.	TRBV18	TGTGCCAGCTCACCAAGGGAAACCGGGGAGCTGTTTTTT	CASSPRETGELFF
.	TRBJ2-7	.	TRBV19	TGTGCCAGTAGTATAGAGGTGGCGCCAGGGATTGTTTACGAGCAGTACTTC	CASSIEVAPGIVYEQYF
.	TRBJ1-2	.	TRBV28	TGTGCCAGCAGTTTCCGGGACACCGGGAGGCATGGCTACACCTTC	CASSFRDTGRHGYTF
.	TRBJ2-5	.	TRBV7-7	TGTGCTAGCAGCTTAGCGCTGGGACCCCAAGAGACCCAGTACTTC	CASSLALGPQETQYF
.	TRBJ1-2	.	TRBV10-3	TGTGCCATCAGTGAATCGATAGGGAACTATGGCTACACCTTC	CAISESIGNYGYTF
.	TRBJ1-5	.	TRBV6-1	TGTGCCAGCAGTGAAAAACCCAATCAGCCCCAGCATTTT	CASSEKPNQPQHF
.	TRBJ1-2	.	TRBV19	TGTGCCAGTAAGAATATGGCTACCTATGGCTACACCTTC	CASKNMATYGYTF
.	TRBJ2-1	.	TRBV5-1	TGCGCCAGCAGCCTGGGGGGGCGGTCCTACAATGAGCAGTTCTTC	CASSLGGRSYNEQFF
.	TRBJ2-2	.	TRBV27	TGTGCCAGCAGTTTAGGCAGGGGATACACCGGGGAGCTGTTTTTT	CASSLGRGYTGELFF
.	TRBJ1-2	.	TRBV12-3/TRBV12-4	TGTGCCAGCAGTTATCGGGGCAGGTGGGCCTTC	CASSYRGRWAF
.	TRBJ2-7	once	TRBV3-1/TRBV3-2	TGTGCCAGCAGCCAAGAGTGGCAGATGTCCTACGAGCAGTACTTC	CASSQEWQMSYEQYF
.	TRBJ1-2	once	TRBV7-2	TGTGCCAGCAGCTTAGATCTTGGGGGAAGGAGCTTGGATGGCTACACCTTC	CASSLDLGGRSLDGYTF
.	TRBJ1-3	.	TRBV30	TGTGCCTGGAGTGTTGGAAACACCATATATTTT	CAWSVGNTIYF
.	TRBJ1-1	once	TRBV5-4	TGTGCCAGCAGCGTAGACCCCACGACCGATGAAGCTTTCTTT	CASSVDPTTDEAFF
.	TRBJ2-5	once	TRBV7-9	TGTGCCAGCAGCTTAGGACACCAAGAGACCCAGTACTTC	CASSLGHQETQYF
.	TRBJ2-7	few	TRBV15	TGTGCCACCAGCATAGGACGGTTTATGGAGCAGTACTTC	CATSIGRFMEQYF
.	TRBJ1-2	.	TRBV3-1/TRBV3-2	TGTGCCAGCAGCCCAACTCGGGGTCTCGGGGGCTACACCTTC	CASSPTRGLGGYTF
TRBD1	TRBJ1-2	.	TRBV19	TGTGCCGGCAAGAGGACAGGAGCTTCTAACTATGGCTACACCTTC	CAGKRTGASNYGYTF
.	TRBJ2-7	.	TRBV12-3/TRBV12-4	TGTGCCAGCAGTTTACAGGGTTGGGAGCAGTACTTC	CASSLQGWEQYF
.	TRBJ1-2	.	TRBV6-5	TGTGCCAGCAGTCGGGACATGGACTATGGCTACACCTTC	CASSRDMDYGYTF
TRBD1	TRBJ1-6	once	TRBV14	TGTGCCAGCAGCCAACTCCGACTTCTGACAGGGAGTAATTCACCCCTCCACTTT	CASSQLRLLTGSNSPLHF
.	TRBJ2-2	once	TRBV7-2	TGTGCCAGCAGCTTAGCAATGCCCGGGGAGCTGTTTTTT	CASSLAMPGELFF
.	TRBJ1-1	.	TRBV29-1	TGCAGCGTTACACAGGGGAACACTGAAGCTTTCTTT	CSVTQGNTEAFF
.	TRBJ2-1	.	TRBV12-3/TRBV12-4	TGTGCCAGCAGTCCTAAATATGAGCAGTTCTTC	CASSPKYEQFF
.	TRBJ2-1	medium-sized	TRBV6-5	TGTGCCAGCAGTTACGTGGGCGGTGAGCAGTTCTTC	CASSYVGGEQFF
.	TRBJ1-5	few	TRBV4-2	TGTGCCAGCAGCCAAGTCGGAGGGGATCATCAGCCCCAGCATTTT	CASSQVGGDHQPQHF
.	TRBJ1-5	.	TRBV11-2	TGTGCCAGCAGCCTTACGGGGCAGTACAATCAGCCCCAGCATTTT	CASSLTGQYNQPQHF
.	TRBJ2-7	.	TRBV14	TGTGCCAGCAGCCACAGCGGATCCTACGAGCAGTACTTC	CASSHSGSYEQYF
TRBD1	TRBJ1-4	.	TRBV6-9	TGTGCCAGCAGTTATAACAGGGACAGAGGATATGCAACTAATGAAAAACTGTTTTTT	CASSYNRDRGYATNEKLFF